This TCR beta chain was identified in a study of shared clonotypes between healthy human individuals. Study-level background: Every donor yielded three CD4 naive, three CD4 memory, two CD8 naive and one CD8 memory plate.

CD45RO-negative, CCR7-selected cells formed the naive CD8 fraction, which excluded terminally differentiated effector memory CD45RA+ cells. Among the donors, all were Caucasian adults who lived in Nashville, Tennessee. V was cut by 8 bases and J by 1 base, with 12 bases left in between. The CDR3 length is 13 residues. Germline loops: CDR1 MNHEY, CDR2 SMNVEV (reference sequence). Sequenced by immunoSEQ multiplex PCR; TCRdb stores in-frame clones only, minus some. This table holds hundreds of thousands of clones, 98% found once. This TCR was recovered from a man aged 30 to 39 in good health. This sequence joins TRBV27 and TRBJ2-7, with D possibly called TRBD1 or TRBD2 (5 bases each). Sequenced input: naive CD8+ T cells sorted from blood. The CDR3 nucleotides are TGTGCCAGCGCTCCGGGGCCGTCCTACGAGCAGTACTTC. Residues: CASAPGPSYEQYF.